This entry describes one T cell receptor beta chain. Its antigen remains unknown. Sequencing used immunoSEQ multiplex PCR; TCRdb keeps in-frame clones, though not all of them. The repertoire holds some 37,000 clones, with roughly 74% as singletons. This record comes from a study of a mutant IDH1 vaccine in newly diagnosed glioma. The sample's time point: week 5, during vaccination. The content of each vaccine dose was 300 ug of mutant IDH1 20-mer peptide, and topical imiquimod accompanied it. The clonotype originates from a man in his forties or fifties with glioma. Sequencing was performed on PBMCs, taken from a glioma patient whose treatment included an IDH1 peptide vaccine.

The CDR3 loop is CASSDAGQGGTEAFF. CDR3 nucleotides: TGTGCCAGCAGTGACGCCGGACAGGGTGGAACTGAAGCTTTCTTT. The V gene is TRBV2, the J gene TRBJ1-1, with 8 bases that match TRBD1. The J segment lost 5 bases and the V segment lost 3 bases, leaving 8 bases of the junction unmatched. CDR3 length: 15 residues. Per the germline V gene, CDR1 is SNHLY and CDR2 is FYNNEI.